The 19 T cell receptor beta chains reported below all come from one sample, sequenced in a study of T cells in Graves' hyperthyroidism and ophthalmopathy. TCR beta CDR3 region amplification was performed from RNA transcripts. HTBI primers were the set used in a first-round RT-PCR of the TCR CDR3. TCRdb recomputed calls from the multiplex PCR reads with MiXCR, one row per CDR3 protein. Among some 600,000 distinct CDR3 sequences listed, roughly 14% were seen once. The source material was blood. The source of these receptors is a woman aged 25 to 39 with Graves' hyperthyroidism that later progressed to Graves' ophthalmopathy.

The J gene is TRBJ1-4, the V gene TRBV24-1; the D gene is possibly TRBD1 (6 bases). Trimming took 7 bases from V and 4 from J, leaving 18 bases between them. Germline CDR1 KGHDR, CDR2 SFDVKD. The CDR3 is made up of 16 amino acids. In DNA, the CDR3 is TGTGCCACCAGCCCCGTGTCTGGACAGCATAATGAAAAACTGTTTTTT. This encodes CATSPVSGQHNEKLFF.

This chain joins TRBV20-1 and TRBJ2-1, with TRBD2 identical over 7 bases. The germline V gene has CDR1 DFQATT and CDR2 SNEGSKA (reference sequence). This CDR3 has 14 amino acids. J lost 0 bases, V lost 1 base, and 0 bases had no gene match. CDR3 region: CSARGGGSYNEQFF. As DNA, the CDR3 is TGCAGTGCTAGAGGCGGGGGCTCCTACAATGAGCAGTTCTTC.

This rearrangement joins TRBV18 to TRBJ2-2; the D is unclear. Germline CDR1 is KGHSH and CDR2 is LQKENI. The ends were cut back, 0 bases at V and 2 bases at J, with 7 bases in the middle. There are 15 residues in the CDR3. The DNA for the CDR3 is TGTGCCAGCTCACCACCCGCGTCCAACACCGGGGAGCTGTTTTTT. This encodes CASSPPASNTGELFF.

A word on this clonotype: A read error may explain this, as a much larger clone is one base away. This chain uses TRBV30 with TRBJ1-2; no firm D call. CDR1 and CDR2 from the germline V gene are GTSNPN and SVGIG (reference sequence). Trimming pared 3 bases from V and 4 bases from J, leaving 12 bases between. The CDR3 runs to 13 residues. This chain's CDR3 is CAWRRAALYGYTF. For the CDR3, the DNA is TGTGCCTGGAGGCGGGCAGCCCTCTATGGCTACACCTTC.

CDR3 sequence (DNA): TGTGCCAGCAGTGAAATTTTCGGGCCGTATAATTCACCCCTCCACTTT. Translation: CASSEIFGPYNSPLHF. The chain uses TRBV6-1 and TRBJ1-6; D remains ambiguous. CDR1 MNHNS and CDR2 SASEGT come from the germline V gene. The CDR3 is 16 residues long. V was pared by 2 bases and J by 4 bases, with 12 bases between.

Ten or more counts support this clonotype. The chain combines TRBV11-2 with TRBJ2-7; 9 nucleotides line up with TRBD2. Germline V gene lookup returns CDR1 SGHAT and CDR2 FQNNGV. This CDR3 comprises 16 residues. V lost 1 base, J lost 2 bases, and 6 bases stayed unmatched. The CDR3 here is CASSLGLAGSPYEQYF. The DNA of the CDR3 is TGTGCCAGCAGCTTAGGCCTAGCGGGAAGTCCCTACGAGCAGTACTTC. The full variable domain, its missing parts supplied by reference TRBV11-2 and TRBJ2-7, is EAGVAQSPRYKIIEKRQSVAFWCNPISGHATLYWYQQILGQGPKLLIQFQNNGVVDDSQLPKDRFSAERLKGVDSTLKIQPAKLEDSAVYLCASSLGLAGSPYEQYFGPGTRLTVT.

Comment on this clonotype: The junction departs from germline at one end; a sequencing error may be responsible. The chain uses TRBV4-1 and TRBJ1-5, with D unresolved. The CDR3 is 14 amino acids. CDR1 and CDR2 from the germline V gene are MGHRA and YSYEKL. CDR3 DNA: TGCGCCAGCAGCCCCGGAGGCCCGCTAAGGCCCCAGCAGTTT. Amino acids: CASSPGGPLRPQQF.

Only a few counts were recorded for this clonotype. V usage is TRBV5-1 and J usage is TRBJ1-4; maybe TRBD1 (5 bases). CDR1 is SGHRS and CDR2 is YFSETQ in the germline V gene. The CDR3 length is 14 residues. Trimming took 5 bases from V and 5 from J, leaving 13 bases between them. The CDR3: CASRPGTENEKLFF. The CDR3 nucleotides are TGCGCCAGCAGGCCCGGGACTGAGAATGAAAAACTGTTTTTT.

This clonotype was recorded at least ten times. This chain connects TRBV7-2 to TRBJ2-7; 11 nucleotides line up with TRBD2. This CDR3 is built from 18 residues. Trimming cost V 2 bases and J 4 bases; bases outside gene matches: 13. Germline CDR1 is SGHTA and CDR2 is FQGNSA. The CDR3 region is CASSLSRFSGRALYEQYF. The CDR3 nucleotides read TGTGCCAGCAGCTTATCCCGTTTTAGCGGGAGGGCCTTGTACGAGCAGTACTTC.

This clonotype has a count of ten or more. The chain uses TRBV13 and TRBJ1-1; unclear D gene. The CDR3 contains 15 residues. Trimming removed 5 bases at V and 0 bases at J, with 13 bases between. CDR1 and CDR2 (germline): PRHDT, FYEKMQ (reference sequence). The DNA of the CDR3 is TGTGCCAGCAGCCTTAAGCTGAACATGAACACTGAAGCTTTCTTT. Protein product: CASSLKLNMNTEAFF.

The DNA of the CDR3 is TGTGCCAGTAGTCCACAGGGGACACACGAGCAGTACTTC. This translates into CASSPQGTHEQYF. The V and J genes are TRBV19 and TRBJ2-7, with TRBD1 matching over 7 bases. V was pared by 5 bases and J by 5 bases, with 6 bases of the junction left unmatched. CDR3 length: 13 residues. Germline V gene sequence: CDR1 LNHDA, CDR2 SQIVND (reference sequence). The full variable domain, in which reference TRBV19 and TRBJ2-7 provide the parts outside the CDR3, is DGGITQSPKYLFRKEGQNVTLSCEQNLNHDAMYWYRQDPGQGLRLIYYSQIVNDFQKGDIAEGYSVSREKKESFPLTVTSAQKNPTAFYLCASSPQGTHEQYFGPGTRLTVT.

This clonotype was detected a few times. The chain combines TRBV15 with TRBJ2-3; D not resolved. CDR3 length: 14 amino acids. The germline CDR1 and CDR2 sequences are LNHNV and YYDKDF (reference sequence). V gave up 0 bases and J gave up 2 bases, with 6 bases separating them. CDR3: CATSRDIDTDTQYF. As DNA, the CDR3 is TGTGCCACCAGCAGAGATATAGACACAGATACGCAGTATTTT.

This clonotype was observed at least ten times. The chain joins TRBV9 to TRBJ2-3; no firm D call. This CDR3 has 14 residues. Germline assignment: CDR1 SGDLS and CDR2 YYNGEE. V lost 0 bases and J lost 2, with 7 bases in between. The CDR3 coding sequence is TGTGCCAGCAGCGTAGAGGGATCCACAGATACGCAGTATTTT. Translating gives CASSVEGSTDTQYF.

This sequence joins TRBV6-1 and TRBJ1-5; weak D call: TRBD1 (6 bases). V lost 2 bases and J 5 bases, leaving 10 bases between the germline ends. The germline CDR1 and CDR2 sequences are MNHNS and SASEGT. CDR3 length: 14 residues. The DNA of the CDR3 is TGTGCCAGCAGTGAATCAGGGGTGCATCAGCCCCAGCATTTT. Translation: CASSESGVHQPQHF.

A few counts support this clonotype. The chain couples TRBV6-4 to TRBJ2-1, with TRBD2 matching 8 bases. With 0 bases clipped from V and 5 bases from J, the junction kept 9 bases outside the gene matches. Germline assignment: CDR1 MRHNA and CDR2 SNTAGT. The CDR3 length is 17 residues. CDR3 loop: CASSDSSGLAGHNEQFF. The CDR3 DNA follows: TGTGCCAGCAGTGACTCGTCAGGCTTAGCGGGGCACAATGAGCAGTTCTTC.

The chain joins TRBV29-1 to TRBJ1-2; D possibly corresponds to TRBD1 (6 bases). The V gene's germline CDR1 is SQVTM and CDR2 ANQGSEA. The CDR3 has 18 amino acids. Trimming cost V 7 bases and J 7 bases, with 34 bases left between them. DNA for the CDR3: TGCAGCGCTATGCACTACACACAAAGGACAGCTGTTCCCGGTGGCTACACCTTC. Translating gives CSAMHYTQRTAVPGGYTF.

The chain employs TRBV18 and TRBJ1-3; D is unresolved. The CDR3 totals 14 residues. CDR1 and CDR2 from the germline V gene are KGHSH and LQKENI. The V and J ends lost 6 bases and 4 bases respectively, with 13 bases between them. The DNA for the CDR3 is TGTGCCAGCTCTCCAGAAGTAAGGGGAAACACCATATATTTT. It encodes CASSPEVRGNTIYF.

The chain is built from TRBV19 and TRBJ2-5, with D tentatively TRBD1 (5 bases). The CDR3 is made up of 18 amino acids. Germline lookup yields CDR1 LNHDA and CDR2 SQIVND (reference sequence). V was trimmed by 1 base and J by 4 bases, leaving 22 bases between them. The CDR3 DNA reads TGTGCCAGTAGTATAGGAGTTTCAGGGCTCGGGCCAGGAGAGACCCAGTACTTC. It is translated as CASSIGVSGLGPGETQYF.

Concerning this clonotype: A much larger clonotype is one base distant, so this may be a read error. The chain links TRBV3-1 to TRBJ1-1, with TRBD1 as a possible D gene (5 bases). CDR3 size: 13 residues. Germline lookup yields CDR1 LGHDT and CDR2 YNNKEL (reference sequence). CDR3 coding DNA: TGTGCCAGCAGCCCCTCTTGGGACCCGGGAGCTTCCTTT. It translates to CASSPSWDPGASF.